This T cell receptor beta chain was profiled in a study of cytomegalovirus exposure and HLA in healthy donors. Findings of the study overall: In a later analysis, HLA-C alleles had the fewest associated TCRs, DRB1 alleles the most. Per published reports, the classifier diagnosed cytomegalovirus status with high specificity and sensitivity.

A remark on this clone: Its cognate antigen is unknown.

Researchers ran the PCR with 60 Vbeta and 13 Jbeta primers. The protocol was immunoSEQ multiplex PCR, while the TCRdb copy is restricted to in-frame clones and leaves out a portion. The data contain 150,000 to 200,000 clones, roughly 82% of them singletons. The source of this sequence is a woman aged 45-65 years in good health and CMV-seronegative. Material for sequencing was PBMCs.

CDR3 sequence: CASSLADSTYTDTQYF. DNA for the CDR3: TGCGCCAGCAGCTTGGCGGACAGCACCTACACAGATACGCAGTATTTT. The chain combines TRBV5-1 with TRBJ2-3; a possible D gene is TRBD1 (6 bases). Trimming took 0 bases from V and 2 from J, leaving 13 bases between them. Germline values: CDR1 SGHRS, CDR2 YFSETQ. The CDR3 length is 16 residues.